This entry lists 25 T cell receptor beta chains sequenced from one sample in a study of blood T cell repertoires in COVID-19. TCRdb keeps only in-frame clones here, not all; method: immunoSEQ multiplex PCR. This table has some 260,000 clones, about 87% appearing once. The material sequenced was peripheral blood. These receptors were collected from a woman in her seventies with COVID-19, enrolled during active disease.

This rearrangement joins TRBV6-5 to TRBJ1-4; a possible D gene is TRBD1 (5 bases). In germline, CDR1 is MNHEY, CDR2 SVGAGI. CDR3 length: 13 residues. Deletions cut 8 bases from V and 4 bases from J, with 11 bases between. The CDR3 bases are TGTGCCAGCTGCGACAGAGTTAATGAAAAACTGTTTTTT. It is translated as CASCDRVNEKLFF.

The V and J genes are TRBV30 and TRBJ2-7; 8 positions agree with TRBD1. V lost 3 bases and J lost 4; bases outside the gene matches: 17. Germline V gene lookup returns CDR1 GTSNPN and CDR2 SVGIG (reference sequence). The CDR3 runs 17 residues. Written as DNA, the CDR3 is TGTGCCTGGAGAGGGATACCGGGGCAGGGGGCAGGGTACGAGCAGTACTTC. Translated, it gives CAWRGIPGQGAGYEQYF.

The chain is built from TRBV30 and TRBJ2-7; D might be TRBD1 (6 bases). This CDR3 has 14 residues. Trimming pared 4 bases from V and 9 bases from J, leaving 22 bases between. The germline gives CDR1 GTSNPN, CDR2 SVGIG (reference sequence). The CDR3 sequence is CAWTNEGTLRGQYF. The CDR3 DNA reads as TGTGCCTGGACAAACGAGGGGACATTACGAGGGCAGTACTTC.

DNA of the CDR3: TGTGCCAGCAGTGCGGGACTAGCGAGCTACGAGCAGTACTTC. This codes for CASSAGLASYEQYF. The chain carries TRBV2 and TRBJ2-7, with 10 positions matching TRBD2. The CDR3 is made up of 14 amino acids. J lost 3 bases, V lost 4 bases, and 3 bases had no gene match. CDR1 and CDR2 from the germline V gene are SNHLY and FYNNEI.

The rearrangement joins TRBV3-1 (or the pseudogene TRBV3-2) to TRBJ2-2, with a possible D match to TRBD2 (5 bases). Trimming removed 1 base from V and 2 bases from J, with 11 bases in between. Germline assignment: CDR1 LGHDT and CDR2 YNNKEL (reference sequence). This CDR3 comprises 16 residues. The CDR3: CASSQGYGGNTGELFF. DNA of the CDR3: TGTGCCAGCAGCCAAGGATACGGAGGTAACACCGGGGAGCTGTTTTTT.

J is TRBJ2-1 and V is TRBV19; perhaps TRBD2 as D (5 bases). V lost 4 bases and J lost 0, with 10 bases in between. Looked up from germline, CDR1 is LNHDA and CDR2 is SQIVND (reference sequence). The CDR3 sequence is 15 residues long. CDR3 region: CASSNSENSYNEQFF. The DNA of the CDR3 is TGTGCCAGTAGTAATAGCGAGAACTCCTACAATGAGCAGTTCTTC.

V gene TRBV4-2 combines with J gene TRBJ2-2, with D unresolved. The V end lost 1 base, the J end lost 4 bases, and 10 bases lay between the germline ends. CDR1 and CDR2 (germline): LGHNA, YNFKEQ. This CDR3 has 15 residues. The CDR3 DNA is TGTGCCAGCAGCCAAGTTCGGCAGCGCACCGGGGAGCTGTTTTTT. It yields the protein CASSQVRQRTGELFF.

The rearrangement joins TRBV27 to TRBJ2-1; 9 positions agree with TRBD1. Unmatched junction bases numbered 8, after V lost 4 bases and J lost 7 bases. Germline CDR1 MNHEY, CDR2 SMNVEV (reference sequence). This CDR3 spans 15 amino acids. CDR3: CASSSQGQGRNEQFF. DNA for the CDR3: TGTGCCAGCAGTTCACAAGGACAGGGGAGAAATGAGCAGTTCTTC.

The J gene is TRBJ2-3, the V gene TRBV5-4; 10 nucleotides align to TRBD2. CDR1 and CDR2 from the germline V gene are SGHNT and YYREEE (reference sequence). Trimming at V came to 0 bases and at J to 5 bases, leaving 12 bases not matched to a gene. The CDR3 spans 18 residues. CDR3 nucleotide sequence: TGTGCCAGCAGCTTGGCGGGGACAAGCGGGAGGGCCCGAGATACGCAGTATTTT. Translation gives CASSLAGTSGRARDTQYF.

The chain couples TRBV10-3 to TRBJ1-5; no clear D gene. Trimming stripped 8 bases from V and 3 bases from J, with 11 bases between. The CDR3 runs 13 residues. The V gene's germline CDR1 is ENHRY and CDR2 SYGVKD. The CDR3, as DNA: TGTGCCATCGCTCAGGCAAACAATCAGCCCCAGCATTTT. The encoded protein is CAIAQANNQPQHF.

V and J are TRBV18 and TRBJ1-4, with D perhaps matching TRBD1 (6 bases). Trimming left V 5 bases short and J 2 bases short, with 9 bases between. Germline CDR1 reads KGHSH; CDR2 reads LQKENI. CDR3 length equals 14 residues. The CDR3 spells CASSSTGTNEKLFF. CDR3 nucleotide sequence: TGTGCCAGCTCATCAACAGGGACTAATGAAAAACTGTTTTTT. The full variable domain, rest sourced from reference TRBV18 and TRBJ1-4, is NAGVMQNPRHLVRRRGQEARLRCSPMKGHSHVYWYRQLPEEGLKFMVYLQKENIIDESGMPKERFSAEFPKEGPSILRIQQVVRGDSAAYFCASSSTGTNEKLFFGSGTQLSVL.

The rearrangement links TRBV4-3 to TRBJ1-5; D not resolved. The CDR3 loop spans 14 amino acids. Trimming removed 2 bases at V and 4 bases at J, with 9 bases between. Germline V CDR1 and CDR2: LGHNA, YSLEER. The CDR3 nucleotides are TGCGCCAGCAGCCAAAGACGGGGAAATCAGCCCCAGCATTTT. This translates into CASSQRRGNQPQHF.

This clone was observed a single time. The rearrangement links TRBV4-1 to TRBJ2-3, with D maybe TRBD2 (5 bases). The CDR3 covers 17 residues. V lost 4 bases and J lost 5, with 22 bases in between. Germline V gene lookup returns CDR1 MGHRA and CDR2 YSYEKL. CDR3 protein: CASSPVGWRRLQDTQYF. In nucleotides, the CDR3 is TGCGCCAGCAGCCCAGTGGGATGGAGGAGGTTACAAGATACGCAGTATTTT.

The genes are TRBV6-4 and TRBJ1-1; D call uncertain. The germline CDR1 and CDR2 sequences are MRHNA and SNTAGT. Trimming shortened V by 5 bases and J by 0 bases, and 16 bases separated the two germline ends. The CDR3 has 16 residues. CDR3 DNA: TGTGCCAGCAGTCCCCGAGCGGAGGGCGTGAACACTGAAGCTTTCTTT. This translates into CASSPRAEGVNTEAFF.

The genes are TRBV7-8 and TRBJ2-2; D remains ambiguous. The V gene lost 3 bases and the J gene lost 0 bases, with 5 bases spanning the gap. The CDR3 covers 14 residues. The germline V gene encodes CDR1 SGHVS and CDR2 FQNEAQ. The CDR3 sequence: CASSFDSNTGELFF. The CDR3 DNA reads TGTGCCAGCAGCTTCGACTCGAACACCGGGGAGCTGTTTTTT.

CDR3 protein: CASSLSRLYGYTF. The CDR3 DNA is TGTGCCAGCAGTTTATCCAGACTCTATGGCTACACCTTC. This rearrangement joins TRBV28 to TRBJ1-2; D ambiguous. The ends were cut back, 1 base at V and 4 bases at J, with 7 bases in the middle. The length of the CDR3 is 13 residues. In germline, CDR1 is MDHEN, CDR2 SYDVKM.

The chain uses TRBV7-9 and TRBJ1-2, with D tentatively TRBD1 (5 bases). V was shortened by 2 bases and J by 2 bases, with 12 bases between the two germline ends. Germline lookup yields CDR1 SEHNR and CDR2 FQNEAQ (reference sequence). This CDR3 has 15 residues. This CDR3 is CASSLNTGANYGYTF. DNA of the CDR3: TGTGCCAGCAGCTTAAATACAGGAGCCAACTATGGCTACACCTTC.

This clone showed up just once. The V and J genes are TRBV19 and TRBJ1-2; 8 bases map to TRBD1. This CDR3 is built from 14 residues. V shed 5 bases and J 6 bases; nucleotides not matched to a gene: 8. Germline loops: CDR1 LNHDA, CDR2 SQIVND (reference sequence). CDR3 loop: CASSPQQGANGYTF. DNA of the CDR3: TGTGCCAGTAGTCCCCAGCAGGGGGCGAATGGCTACACCTTC.

The chain links TRBV28 to TRBJ2-7, with D possibly matching TRBD1 (5 bases). Germline V CDR1 and CDR2: MDHEN, SYDVKM. The V end lost 3 bases, the J end lost 7 bases, and 10 bases lay between the germline ends. The CDR3 totals 12 residues. The CDR3 nucleotides are TGTGCCAGCAGTTTTGGGGCTCGAGAGCAGTACTTC. The encoded protein is CASSFGAREQYF.

V usage is TRBV6-5 and J usage is TRBJ2-7, with TRBD2 identical over 8 bases. The germline V gene encodes CDR1 MNHEY and CDR2 SVGAGI. This CDR3 has 14 amino acids. With V trimmed by 7 bases and J by 5 bases, 10 bases remained unmatched. The DNA for the CDR3 is TGTGCCAGCACCCCCCCTGCGGGAGGAAACGAGCAGTACTTC. Translation gives CASTPPAGGNEQYF.

This clone has a single count. V gene TRBV3-1 (or the pseudogene TRBV3-2) combines with J gene TRBJ2-5; TRBD2 is a possible D gene (5 bases). The CDR3 has 13 amino acids. The germline gives CDR1 LGHDT, CDR2 YNNKEL (reference sequence). Trimming took off 4 bases at V and 5 bases at J, with 11 bases between the two ends. The CDR3: CASSRDIAETQYF. The CDR3 bases are TGTGCCAGCAGCCGGGATATAGCGGAGACCCAGTACTTC.

The CDR3, as DNA: TGTGCCAGTAGTATCCGCCGAGGGGACAGGACCTTTAGCAATCAGCCCCAGCATTTT. Residues: CASSIRRGDRTFSNQPQHF. This chain connects TRBV19 to TRBJ1-5; 8 nucleotides agree with TRBD1. Losses at the gene ends were 3 bases for V and 0 bases for J; bases not matched to a gene: 13. CDR1 LNHDA and CDR2 SQIVND come from the germline V gene (reference sequence). The CDR3 consists of 19 residues.

This chain joins TRBV15 and TRBJ1-1; tentative D call: TRBD1 (6 bases). Germline CDR1 reads LNHNV; CDR2 reads YYDKDF (reference sequence). The V end lost 2 bases, the J end lost 5 bases, and 12 bases lay between the germline ends. This CDR3 spans 14 amino acids. CDR3 sequence reads: CATSRTGLGTEAFF. The CDR3 DNA reads as TGTGCCACCAGCAGAACAGGGTTGGGAACTGAAGCTTTCTTT.

V and J are TRBV18 and TRBJ2-2, with 10 bases lining up with TRBD2. The J segment lost 10 bases and the V segment lost 3 bases, leaving 11 bases of the junction unmatched. The CDR3 is 16 residues long. Germline V gene data show CDR1 as KGHSH and CDR2 as LQKENI. CDR3 DNA sequence: TGTGCCAGCTCACCCCCGCTAGCGGGAGTAAAAGTGGAGCTGTTTTTT. It translates to CASSPPLAGVKVELFF. The full variable domain, with the rest looked up from reference TRBV18 and TRBJ2-2, is NAGVMQNPRHLVRRRGQEARLRCSPMKGHSHVYWYRQLPEEGLKFMVYLQKENIIDESGMPKERFSAEFPKEGPSILRIQQVVRGDSAAYFCASSPPLAGVKVELFFGEGSRLTVL.

The chain uses TRBV3-1 (or the pseudogene TRBV3-2) and TRBJ2-2, with TRBD2 matching over 9 bases. Germline trimming cut 4 bases from V and 7 bases from J; bases unmatched to any gene: 7. CDR3 length: 15 amino acids. Germline CDR1 and CDR2: LGHDT and YNNKEL (reference sequence). Here the CDR3 reads CASSRGLAGRGELFF. DNA for the CDR3: TGTGCCAGCAGCCGGGGGCTAGCGGGACGCGGGGAGCTGTTTTTT.